Shown below are 15 T cell receptor beta chains from a single sample sequenced in a study of PD-1 blockade in classical Hodgkin lymphoma. The assay was immunoSEQ multiplex PCR, and TCRdb's table has in-frame clones only and misses some. The sample has about 41,000 clones, around three quarters seen once. Brentuximab vedotin exposure varied, and every patient relapsed after autologous stem cell transplantation. The sample was peripheral blood mononuclear cells (PBMCs), taken at baseline. The receptors shown here come from a human donor with classical Hodgkin lymphoma.

The chain employs TRBV6-5 and TRBJ1-1; D ambiguous. Germline V lookup: CDR1 MNHEY, CDR2 SVGAGI. The CDR3 is made up of 15 amino acids. V lost 4 bases to trimming and J lost 2 bases, with 14 bases between them. CDR3 sequence: CASSSPTETNTEAFF. The DNA for the CDR3 is TGTGCCAGCAGTTCCCCGACGGAGACCAACACTGAAGCTTTCTTT.

This clone was picked up a small number of times. This sequence joins TRBV6-5 and TRBJ2-2, with 11 bases aligning to TRBD2. With 2 bases clipped from V and 7 bases from J, the junction kept 6 bases outside the gene matches. The CDR3 has 16 residues. Germline V gene data show CDR1 as MNHEY and CDR2 as SVGAGI. The DNA of the CDR3 is TGTGCCAGCAGTTACACTAGCGGGAGCCCAAACGGGGAGCTGTTTTTT. Its translation is CASSYTSGSPNGELFF.

J is TRBJ1-4 and V is TRBV2; D is possibly TRBD1 (6 bases). CDR1 and CDR2 from the germline V gene are SNHLY and FYNNEI. The CDR3 runs 12 residues. V lost 6 bases, J lost 7 bases, and 9 bases lay in between. The CDR3 protein is CASSGGLEKLFF. The DNA for the CDR3 is TGTGCCAGCAGCGGGGGGCTTGAAAAACTGTTTTTT. The complete variable domain, with remaining parts taken from reference TRBV2 and TRBJ1-4, reads EPEVTQTPSHQVTQMGQEVILRCVPISNHLYFYWYRQILGQKVEFLVSFYNNEISEKSEIFDDQFSVERPDGSNFTLKIRSTKLEDSAMYFCASSGGLEKLFFGSGTQLSVL.

This rearrangement joins TRBV6-1 to TRBJ1-4; D is ambiguous. The germline gives CDR1 MNHNS, CDR2 SASEGT. The ends were cut back, 3 bases at V and 12 bases at J, with 5 bases in the middle. The CDR3 covers 10 residues. This chain's CDR3 is CASSDYELFF. The CDR3 DNA reads as TGTGCCAGCAGTGACTACGAACTGTTTTTT.

This chain joins TRBV6-5 and TRBJ2-3, with 9 bases aligning to TRBD2. CDR3 length equals 15 residues. V lost 7 bases, J lost 5 bases, and 10 bases stayed unmatched. Germline CDR1 MNHEY, CDR2 SVGAGI. Here the CDR3 DNA reads TGTGCCAGCAACCCCCGAGTAGCGGGAGTAGATACGCAGTATTTT. Translation gives CASNPRVAGVDTQYF.

The chain links TRBV6-5 to TRBJ2-7; D gene ambiguous. The CDR3 covers 14 residues. The germline CDR1 and CDR2 sequences are MNHEY and SVGAGI. Trimming left V 3 bases short and J 6 bases short, with 15 bases between. The CDR3 region has the DNA TGTGCCAGCAGTTATAGGTTGGAGTCCGGCGAGCAGTACTTC. Its translation: CASSYRLESGEQYF.

J is TRBJ1-2 and V is TRBV7-3; unclear D gene. V was trimmed by 1 base and J by 4 bases, leaving 16 bases between them. Germline V lookup: CDR1 SGHTA, CDR2 FQGTGA. There are 16 residues in the CDR3. The CDR3 bases are TGTGCCAGCAGCTTAATAGTTTCGGGAAACTTCTATGGCTACACCTTC. Amino acid sequence: CASSLIVSGNFYGYTF.

The V call is TRBV7-2, the J call TRBJ1-1; weak D call: TRBD1 (5 bases). CDR1 is SGHTA, CDR2 FQGNSA, per germline. The CDR3 loop spans 13 amino acids. V lost 1 base and J 11 bases, leaving 14 bases between the germline ends. The CDR3 reads CASSLDSVGEAFF. CDR3 nucleotide sequence: TGTGCCAGCAGCTTAGATAGTGTGGGGGAGGCTTTCTTT.

This clone was counted only a few times. The chain links TRBV6-5 to TRBJ1-2; TRBD1 aligns across 7 bases. The CDR3 is 12 amino acids. CDR1 MNHEY and CDR2 SVGAGI come from the germline V gene. With 6 bases clipped from V and 3 bases from J, the junction kept 1 base outside the gene matches. The CDR3 DNA reads as TGTGCCAGCAGCGACAGGGACTATGGCTACACCTTC. This sequence encodes CASSDRDYGYTF.

The chain carries TRBV25-1 and TRBJ2-7, with TRBD1 identical over 7 bases. The V gene end was trimmed by 8 bases and the J gene end by 4 bases; junction bases not matched to a gene: 11. Germline values: CDR1 MGHDK, CDR2 SYGVNS. CDR3 length: 14 amino acids. The CDR3: CASAPAGGVYEQYF. For the CDR3, the DNA is TGTGCCAGCGCCCCAGCAGGGGGTGTTTACGAGCAGTACTTC.

A remark on this clone: The junction differs from germline at one of its ends, possibly a read error. This chain links TRBV5-1 with TRBJ2-5; 8 nucleotides align to TRBD1. The CDR3 extends over 15 amino acids. Looked up from germline, CDR1 is SGHRS and CDR2 is YFSETQ. CDR3 sequence reads: CASSLERTGRPVVHF. The DNA of the CDR3 is TGCGCCAGCAGCTTGGAGAGGACAGGGCGGCCCGTCGTCCACTTC.

The V call is TRBV30, the J call TRBJ1-3; D may be TRBD1 (6 bases). The V gene's germline CDR1 is GTSNPN and CDR2 SVGIG (reference sequence). The ends were cut back, 3 bases at V and 4 bases at J, with 22 bases in the middle. This CDR3 is built from 17 residues. The CDR3 loop is CAWSRYQQGITGNTIYF. CDR3 coding DNA: TGTGCCTGGAGCAGATACCAACAGGGAATAACGGGAAACACCATATATTTT.

The V call is TRBV11-2, the J call TRBJ2-7; 7 nucleotides agree with TRBD2. The CDR3 runs 18 residues. Germline lookup yields CDR1 SGHAT and CDR2 FQNNGV. Trimming removed 1 base from V and 2 bases from J; junction bases left unmatched: 14. CDR3 sequence: CASSLGPHTSAGTYEQYF. The CDR3 DNA reads as TGTGCCAGCAGCTTAGGGCCCCATACTAGCGCAGGGACCTACGAGCAGTACTTC.

The chain combines TRBV27 with TRBJ2-5; 8 bases map to TRBD1. CDR1 MNHEY and CDR2 SMNVEV come from the germline V gene (reference sequence). The CDR3 has 13 amino acids. V lost 3 bases and J lost 5; bases outside the gene matches: 2. The CDR3 bases are TGTGCCAGCAGTTTGAGACAGGGGGAGACCCAGTACTTC. Translating it yields CASSLRQGETQYF.

The chain joins TRBV7-2 to TRBJ1-1; tentative D call: TRBD1 (5 bases). The CDR3 length is 15 residues. CDR1 is SGHTA and CDR2 is FQGNSA in the germline V gene. Deletions cut 6 bases from V and 5 bases from J, with 19 bases between. CDR3 coding DNA: TGTGCCAGCAGGTCCTACACCGGTGGGGGGACTGAAGCTTTCTTT. Its translation is CASRSYTGGGTEAFF.